Here is one T cell receptor beta chain with its context. Antigen: not known. V shed 0 bases and J shed 0 bases, with 12 bases lying between them. Germline V CDR1 and CDR2: MGHRA, YSYEKL. The CDR3 covers 16 residues. The protocol was immunoSEQ multiplex PCR, while the TCRdb copy is restricted to in-frame clones and leaves out a portion. The sample lists roughly 26,000 clones, over 65% occurring once. This specimen comes from a study of a mutant IDH1 vaccine in newly diagnosed glioma. This sample's time point: week 35, safety follow-up. Every vaccination contained 300 ug of the mutant IDH1 20-mer peptide and was paired with topical imiquimod.

This sequence joins TRBV4-1 and TRBJ2-7; tentatively, D is TRBD2 (7 bases). The receptor was derived from a man younger than 45 with glioma. The sample in question was PBMCs, obtained from a glioma patient whose treatment included an IDH1 peptide vaccine. The CDR3 DNA follows: TGCGCCAGCAGCCAAGAACGGGGGGCTAGCTCCTACGAGCAGTACTTC. Residues: CASSQERGASSYEQYF.